The rows below give T cell receptor beta chains drawn from one sample of a study of cytomegalovirus exposure and HLA in healthy donors. The method was immunoSEQ multiplex PCR; TCRdb's version includes in-frame clones alone and lacks a portion of them. This sample has under 150,000 clones, with about four fifths found just once. Sequencing was performed on PBMCs. These TCRs come from a man aged 18-30 years in good health and CMV-seronegative. CDR3s include the opening cysteine and the closing phenylalanine or tryptophan.

J gene,V gene,CDR3 protein
TRBJ2-1,TRBV6-5,CASRSLLGGTNEQFF
TRBJ2-3,TRBV11-2,CASSLGTGNTDTQYF
TRBJ1-3,TRBV19,CASSQLSSGNTIYF
TRBJ1-5,TRBV18,CASSPDGGYNQPQHF
TRBJ2-7,TRBV13,CASSFGTSGDFYEQYF
TRBJ2-2,TRBV13,CASGTTASGELGTGELFF
TRBJ1-2,TRBV29-1,CSVGRGLQYGYTF
TRBJ2-7,TRBV6-1,CASTEVRLRYF
TRBJ2-7,TRBV5-5,CASSSGTGPYEQYF
TRBJ2-2,TRBV7-8,CASSFLETGELFF
TRBJ2-1,TRBV5-1,CASSPSGGPENEQFF
TRBJ2-5,TRBV7-2,CASSSLGGGKGTQYF
TRBJ2-1,TRBV11-2,CASSSTGETRGGEQFF
TRBJ2-2,TRBV19,CASSPLGSGWWTGELFF
TRBJ2-7,TRBV13,CASSLASGTYEQYF
TRBJ2-1,TRBV6-6,CASRSGAGGAEGEQFF
TRBJ2-1,TRBV6-5,CASSSGPSSYNEQFF
TRBJ2-3,TRBV9,CASSVERGGPGDTQYF
TRBJ2-1,TRBV4-2,CASSRDSLGLANNEQFF
TRBJ2-7,TRBV4-3,CASSQDAVSSYEQYF
TRBJ2-3,TRBV7-3,CASSRLAGGDTQYF
TRBJ2-2,TRBV6-5,CASSSNRGRELFF
TRBJ2-7,TRBV5-1,CASSLGGYEQYF
TRBJ1-1,TRBV6-1,CASTAWGREGFF
TRBJ2-5,TRBV13,CASSSGQGTLTQYF
TRBJ2-1,TRBV30,CAWVSNSGGNEQFF
TRBJ2-2,TRBV9,CASSVEGGHTGELFF
TRBJ2-4,TRBV5-4,CASSLGDRGWEAKNIQYF
TRBJ1-4,TRBV25-1,CASSEQGGEKLFF
TRBJ1-5,TRBV27,CASSLATGNQPQHF
TRBJ1-5,TRBV10-1,CSLYCGGNQPQHF
TRBJ1-6,TRBV18,CASSPIPGQGLNSPLHF